Listed below are T cell receptor beta chains from one sample, sequenced in a study of blood T cell repertoires in COVID-19. Repertoires were generated with immunoSEQ multiplex PCR, while TCRdb's copy carries only in-frame clones and drops some. The repertoire holds around 20,000 clones, with more than 80% as singletons. The sequencing input was peripheral blood. The receptors were gathered from a human donor in a cohort sampled during active COVID-19. Each CDR3 is given with its conserved first and last residue. Each record gives: D gene, V gene, clone size, J gene, CDR3 DNA, CDR3 protein. D genes are given only for firm matches. Size is omitted from some rows. Given values are once, few, many or a class for expanded clones.

TRBD2	TRBV28	NA	TRBJ2-1	TGTGCCAGCAGTACCTCCCTTAGTTATAGCGGGGGATACAATGAGCAGTTCTTC	CASSTSLSYSGGYNEQFF
TRBD1	TRBV9	NA	TRBJ2-7	TGTGCCAGCAGCGTAGTGACAGGGGGCATGCAGTACTTC	CASSVVTGGMQYF
NA	TRBV28	NA	TRBJ2-7	TGTGCCAGCAGCCGAGTGAACTCAGCGAGCTACGAGCAGTACTTC	CASSRVNSASYEQYF
TRBD2	TRBV28	NA	TRBJ2-3	TGTGCCAGCACTAGGGGACTAAACTCCGGAGATACGCAGTATTTT	CASTRGLNSGDTQYF
NA	TRBV19	NA	TRBJ1-2	TGTGCCAGTAGTATAGTCCGGGGGGCGCTTGACTTTGGCTACACCTTC	CASSIVRGALDFGYTF
NA	TRBV7-2	once	TRBJ2-3	TGTGCCAGCAGCTTAATGGGGACTAGCACAGATACGCAGTATTTT	CASSLMGTSTDTQYF
NA	TRBV28	NA	TRBJ2-4	TGTGCCAGCAGTTCACAGGGTGGTGGTGACATTCAGTACTTC	CASSSQGGGDIQYF
TRBD1	TRBV28	NA	TRBJ1-5	TGTGCCAGCGTACCGGGACAGGGCCAGCCCCAGCATTTT	CASVPGQGQPQHF
NA	TRBV3-1/TRBV3-2	once	TRBJ2-1	TGTGCCAGCAGCCAACGAGCGGAACTAAACGAGCAGTTCTTC	CASSQRAELNEQFF
TRBD1	TRBV6-5	NA	TRBJ1-3	TGTGCCAGCAGGGGACAGGGGCGAAACACCATATATTTT	CASRGQGRNTIYF
TRBD2	TRBV12-5	NA	TRBJ2-3	TGTGCTAGTGGTCCGCAAACCCGACGTAGCGGGAGGCGGTCTAGCGGTACAGATACGCAGTATTTT	CASGPQTRRSGRRSSGTDTQYF
NA	TRBV18	NA	TRBJ1-1	TGTGCCAGCTCACCCTCAGAGAACACTGAAGCTTTCTTT	CASSPSENTEAFF
NA	TRBV6-5	few	TRBJ2-7	TGTGCCAGCAGTTACTCGCCAGGGGCCGTCTCCTACGAGCAGTACTTC	CASSYSPGAVSYEQYF
NA	TRBV5-1	once	TRBJ2-7	TGCGCCAGCAGCTTGGGGACAGCACCTTACGAGCAGTACTTC	CASSLGTAPYEQYF
NA	TRBV7-2	few	TRBJ1-4	TGTGCCAGCAGCTTCCCAGGGAAGGACGAAAAACTGTTTTTT	CASSFPGKDEKLFF
NA	TRBV28	NA	TRBJ1-5	TGTGCCAGCAGTTTAGGCAGGTCAAATCAGCCCCAGCATTTT	CASSLGRSNQPQHF
NA	TRBV2	few	TRBJ1-1	TGTGCCAGCAGTGGAGGGGGTCCGAACACTGAAGCTTTCTTT	CASSGGGPNTEAFF
TRBD1	TRBV19	NA	TRBJ2-2	TGTGCCACTATCCCCCCGGACAGGGCCAACACCGGGGAGCTGTTTTTT	CATIPPDRANTGELFF
TRBD1	TRBV6-2/TRBV6-3	NA	TRBJ1-2	TGTGCCAGCAGTTACTCCAGGGGGGCGACGAACGGCTACACCTTC	CASSYSRGATNGYTF
NA	TRBV21-1	once	TRBJ1-1	TGTGCCAGCAGCCCCGACCACAGGGGGCCCCCCGCTGGGAGCACTGAAGCTTTCTTT	CASSPDHRGPPAGSTEAFF
TRBD1	TRBV28	NA	TRBJ2-5	TGTGCCAGCAGCCTCCGGTCAGGGGGAGTAGAGACCCAGTACTTC	CASSLRSGGVETQYF
TRBD1	TRBV6-2/TRBV6-3	NA	TRBJ2-7	TGTGCCAGCAGTACCAGGACAGGGGGCTACGAGCAGTACTTC	CASSTRTGGYEQYF
TRBD1	TRBV6-5	NA	TRBJ1-6	TGTGCCAGCAGTTACTCGCAAATAGACAGGGGTTCACCCCTCCACTTT	CASSYSQIDRGSPLHF
NA	TRBV29-1	NA	TRBJ1-2	TGCAGCGTTGAATTGGGAGGGAAGGGTGGCTACACCTTC	CSVELGGKGGYTF
NA	TRBV6-2/TRBV6-3	NA	TRBJ2-3	TGTGCCAGCAGTTACCAGGCTAGCCCTATCACAGATACGCAGTATTTT	CASSYQASPITDTQYF
NA	TRBV19	NA	TRBJ2-7	TGTGCCAGTAGTCAAAGACACGACGAGCAGTACTTC	CASSQRHDEQYF